The 22 T cell receptor beta chains in this list originate from one sample, sequenced in a study of regulatory T cells in long-lasting Graves disease listed by TCRdb under 2021. To prepare the library, multiplex PCR was applied. The sequencer was an Illumina HiSeq 4000. To build TCR beta libraries, CDR3 regions were amplified by Arm-PCR using iRepertoire HTBI primers. TCRdb reprocessed the public reads (quality trimming at Q25 with fastp, clone calling with MiXCR) and kept in-frame beta chains. A single entry per CDR3 protein holds the most common genes and DNA from its merged rows. Present in this sample are hundreds of thousands of distinct CDR3 sequences, around 20% of which were seen just once. 7% to 10% of the sample is taken by the ten largest. The time point label of this sample denotes: persistent/refractory GD, antithyroid drugs over 5 years with positive TRAb. For both TCR sequencing and RNA sequencing, RNA was extracted from PBMCs in TRIzol.

Material: peripheral blood mononuclear cells (PBMCs), obtained when the disease was refractory, from a patient treated with antithyroid drugs. The receptors shown here come from a female donor with Graves disease.

The V call is TRBV25-1, the J call TRBJ1-2; a possible D gene is TRBD1 (5 bases). Germline V gene lookup returns CDR1 MGHDK and CDR2 SYGVNS. This CDR3 spans 12 amino acids. The V and J ends lost 5 bases and 8 bases respectively, with 12 bases between them. The CDR3 nucleotides read TGTGCCAGCAGTTCAAGTGGGGGGGGCTACACCTTC. This gives the protein CASSSSGGGYTF.

This clonotype was seen many times. The chain has TRBV6-6 and TRBJ1-2, with no clear D. Trimming removed 0 bases at V and 4 bases at J, with 12 bases between. Germline loops: CDR1 MNHNY, CDR2 SVGAGI (reference sequence). The CDR3 consists of 15 residues. CDR3 region: CASSYSLGLGYGYTF. The DNA of the CDR3 is TGTGCCAGCAGTTACTCGCTAGGGTTAGGCTATGGCTACACCTTC.

On this clonotype: One end of the junction does not line up with germline, which may come from a read error. The genes are TRBV28 and TRBJ1-1; TRBD1 agrees at 7 bases. Germline loops: CDR1 MDHEN, CDR2 SYDVKM. There are 16 residues in the CDR3. This CDR3 reads CASNLTPRQGLSEAFF. The CDR3 DNA is TGTGCCAGCAATTTAACGCCGCGACAGGGTCTTTCTGAAGCTTTCTTT.

This clonotype was recorded many times. The chain couples TRBV2 to TRBJ2-4; weak D call: TRBD2 (5 bases). Trimming removed 0 bases at V and 3 bases at J, with 15 bases between. The CDR3 length is 17 residues. In germline, CDR1 is SNHLY, CDR2 FYNNEI. CDR3 region: CASSEAPAVVGKNIQYF. In nucleotides, the CDR3 is TGTGCCAGCAGTGAAGCCCCAGCGGTTGTCGGCAAAAACATTCAGTACTTC.

At least ten counts were recorded for this clonotype. This chain connects TRBV2 to TRBJ2-7; weak D call: TRBD2 (5 bases). Germline V lookup: CDR1 SNHLY, CDR2 FYNNEI. CDR3 length: 11 amino acids. Between the trimmed V and J ends, which lost 3 bases and 7 bases, there was a span of 7 bases. The CDR3 region has the DNA TGTGCCAGCAGTGATTGGAGGGAGCAGTACTTC. This encodes CASSDWREQYF.

This clonotype was detected many times. The J gene is TRBJ2-5, the V gene TRBV6-1; D is possibly TRBD1 (6 bases). The germline V gene has CDR1 MNHNS and CDR2 SASEGT. V gave up 7 bases and J gave up 0 bases, with 12 bases separating them. There are 14 residues in the CDR3. The CDR3 sequence: CASTRDNYQETQYF. DNA for the CDR3: TGTGCCAGCACCAGGGACAACTACCAAGAGACCCAGTACTTC.

This clonotype was detected only a few times. This rearrangement joins TRBV5-1 to TRBJ2-3; 8 positions agree with TRBD2. This CDR3 is built from 14 residues. The trim removed 4 bases at V and 7 bases at J, leaving 8 bases unmatched. Per germline, CDR1 SGHRS and CDR2 YFSETQ. CDR3 nucleotide sequence: TGCGCCAGCAGCCTTTCGGGAGGGCCAAATACGCAGTATTTT. Encoded protein: CASSLSGGPNTQYF.

The rearrangement links TRBV7-3 to TRBJ2-7; tentative D call: TRBD2 (5 bases). The CDR3 is made up of 13 amino acids. Between the trimmed V and J ends, which lost 2 bases and 5 bases, there was a span of 10 bases. Germline loops: CDR1 SGHTA, CDR2 FQGTGA. CDR3 amino acids: CASSLEGTNEQYF. CDR3 sequence (DNA): TGTGCCAGCAGCTTAGAGGGTACAAACGAGCAGTACTTC.

The rearrangement uses TRBV5-1 and TRBJ2-7, with TRBD2 as a possible D gene (5 bases). The CDR3 has 15 amino acids. CDR1 and CDR2 (germline): SGHRS, YFSETQ. Trimming cost V 1 base and J 7 bases, with 18 bases left between them. The CDR3 reads CASSLSGRQIREQYF. The CDR3, as DNA: TGCGCCAGCAGCTTGAGCGGCCGACAAATCCGGGAGCAGTACTTC.

The chain carries TRBV28 and TRBJ2-3; the D gene is possibly TRBD2 (5 bases). Germline V gives CDR1 MDHEN, CDR2 SYDVKM. V lost 3 bases to trimming and J lost 2 bases, with 12 bases between them. This CDR3 is built from 15 residues. The CDR3 reads CASSFLTGSTDTQYF. The CDR3 DNA reads TGTGCCAGCAGTTTCTTAACGGGATCCACAGATACGCAGTATTTT. Full variable domain (outside the CDR3, taken from reference TRBV28 and TRBJ2-3): DVKVTQSSRYLVKRTGEKVFLECVQDMDHENMFWYRQDPGLGLRLIYFSYDVKMKEKGDIPEGYSVSREKKERFSLILESASTNQTSMYLCASSFLTGSTDTQYFGPGTRLTVL.

Worth noting for this clonotype: Given a much more abundant clone one base away, this may be a read error. V and J are TRBV6-9 and TRBJ1-2; D remains unclear. Per germline, CDR1 MNHGY and CDR2 SVAAGI. The CDR3 runs 15 residues. This chain's CDR3 is CPSSSEVQRNYGYTF. The DNA of the CDR3 is TGTCCCAGCAGTTCCGAGGTTCAGCGTAACTATGGCTACACCTTC.

At least ten counts were recorded for this clonotype. The chain links TRBV2 to TRBJ2-7; TRBD2 matches at 7 bases. The germline V gene has CDR1 SNHLY and CDR2 FYNNEI. V lost 6 bases and J lost 6; bases outside the gene matches: 5. The CDR3 covers 12 residues. The CDR3 DNA is TGTGCCAGCAGCGTCGGACTAGTCGAGCAGTACTTC. Translated: CASSVGLVEQYF.

This clonotype was seen many times. This chain links TRBV20-1 with TRBJ1-1, with no clear D. Germline loops: CDR1 DFQATT, CDR2 SNEGSKA (reference sequence). The ends were cut back, 1 base at V and 4 bases at J, with 7 bases in the middle. The length of the CDR3 is 12 residues. The CDR3 reads CSARVAGTEAFF. CDR3 in DNA: TGCAGTGCTAGAGTGGCCGGCACTGAAGCTTTCTTT.

This rearrangement joins TRBV5-1 to TRBJ2-7, with D perhaps TRBD2 (6 bases). Deletions cut 2 bases from V and 6 bases from J, with 15 bases between. The CDR3 sequence is 14 residues long. Germline CDR1 and CDR2: SGHRS and YFSETQ. The CDR3 reads CASSFRDSLTEQYF. CDR3 in DNA: TGCGCCAGCAGCTTCCGGGACTCCCTGACCGAGCAGTACTTC.

Ten or more counts support this clonotype. The chain is built from TRBV7-2 and TRBJ1-2, with D hard to call. The CDR3 consists of 12 residues. Germline values: CDR1 SGHTA, CDR2 FQGNSA. V lost 5 bases and J lost 6, with 10 bases in between. The CDR3 DNA sequence: TGTGCCAGCAGCCCCCAAGTCGATGGCTACACCTTC. Its protein product is CASSPQVDGYTF.

CDR3 sequence (DNA): TGTGCCAGCAGACTAGCGGTCCACTACAATGAGCAGTTCTTC. The encoded protein is CASRLAVHYNEQFF. The chain couples TRBV27 to TRBJ2-1, with 8 bases fitting TRBD2. V lost 6 bases and J lost 3; bases outside the gene matches: 4. Germline V CDR1 and CDR2: MNHEY, SMNVEV (reference sequence). The CDR3 covers 14 residues.

In its sample, this clonotype was seen many times. The genes are TRBV30 and TRBJ1-1; possible D gene TRBD1, 5 bases. The V gene lost 3 bases and the J gene lost 2 bases, with 10 bases spanning the gap. The germline V gene encodes CDR1 GTSNPN and CDR2 SVGIG (reference sequence). The CDR3 has 13 residues. CDR3 amino acids: CAWRQVSNTEAFF. The CDR3 DNA is TGTGCCTGGAGACAGGTGAGCAACACTGAAGCTTTCTTT.

The sample holds many counts of this clonotype. The CDR3 sequence: CASSGQGNDEQYF. As DNA, the CDR3 is TGTGCCAGCAGCGGGCAGGGTAACGACGAGCAGTACTTC. The rearrangement links TRBV2 to TRBJ2-7; possible D gene TRBD1, 5 bases. V was pared by 6 bases and J by 5 bases, with 14 bases between. The CDR3 length is 13 residues. Germline CDR1 SNHLY, CDR2 FYNNEI.

This clonotype has only a few counts. The V gene is TRBV18, the J gene TRBJ1-4; no definite D call. Trimming pared 3 bases from V and 5 bases from J, leaving 13 bases between. Germline CDR1 reads KGHSH; CDR2 reads LQKENI. The CDR3 is made up of 15 amino acids. CDR3 bases: TGTGCCAGCTCACCCCTCAAGTCCCCCAATGAAAAACTGTTTTTT. Translation: CASSPLKSPNEKLFF.

This clonotype was counted ten times or more. The rearrangement uses TRBV3-1 and TRBJ1-2; D is undetermined. The CDR3 runs to 13 residues. CDR1 is LGHDT and CDR2 is YNNKEL in the germline V gene (reference sequence). The V end lost 1 base, the J end lost 7 bases, and 10 bases lay between the germline ends. The CDR3 nucleotides are TGTGCCAGCAGCCAAGTAATGGGTTTTGGCTACACCTTC. It encodes CASSQVMGFGYTF.

This chain uses TRBV30 with TRBJ2-5; 7 nucleotides match TRBD2. The CDR3 consists of 15 residues. The J segment lost 2 bases and the V segment lost 2 bases, leaving 8 bases of the junction unmatched. Germline V lookup: CDR1 GTSNPN, CDR2 SVGIG (reference sequence). The CDR3 region is CAWSMGLSGQETQYF. CDR3 sequence (DNA): TGTGCCTGGAGTATGGGACTATCGGGACAAGAGACCCAGTACTTC.

This clonotype was recorded at least ten times. The rearrangement joins TRBV28 to TRBJ1-2; 7 nucleotides match TRBD1. The J segment lost 7 bases and the V segment lost 5 bases, leaving 10 bases of the junction unmatched. In germline, CDR1 is MDHEN, CDR2 SYDVKM. The CDR3 extends over 14 amino acids. The CDR3 DNA reads as TGTGCCAGCAGTACTAGGGACAGCCTTCCTGGCTACACCTTC. This encodes CASSTRDSLPGYTF.